These 19 T cell receptor beta chains came from one sample sequenced in a study of vaccination and CD4 T cells after COVID-19. These receptors have no identified antigens. The Oncomine TCR Beta short-read assay sequenced DNA from cultured CD4+ T cells. In this case, cultured CD4+ T cells provided the extracted genomic DNA. TCRdb re-called the PCR reads with MiXCR, one entry per CDR3 protein. The repertoire holds approximately 9,000 distinct CDR3 sequences, over 35% seen once, with around a fifth in the top ten. Treatment indicated: roughly 11-day PBMC culture with coronavirus spike peptide pools or control peptides (ViraFEST assay). Unexposed donor CD4+ T cells predated the COVID-19 pandemic, collected 2011-2018. The sequencing sample was made of CD4+ T cells from blood, cultured in vitro. The receptors come from a human donor in good health.

This sequence joins TRBV23-1 and TRBJ1-1; TRBD1 matches at 10 bases. TRBV23-1 is an ORF for which the function is uncertain. V lost 4 bases to trimming and J lost 2 bases; unmatched junction nucleotides: 13. The CDR3 runs to 18 residues. DNA for the CDR3: TGCGCCAGCAGTCGCAAAGCCCGACAGGGGGCTGAAAACACTGAAGCTTTCTTT. Translation gives CASSRKARQGAENTEAFF.

The chain combines TRBV7-2 with TRBJ2-1; 11 bases align to TRBD2. The CDR3 contains 15 residues. The germline CDR1 and CDR2 sequences are SGHTA and FQGNSA. With V trimmed by 5 bases and J by 5 bases, 5 bases remained unmatched. The CDR3 sequence is CASSTRTSGHNEQFF. In DNA form, the CDR3 reads TGTGCCAGCAGCACCCGGACTAGCGGGCACAATGAGCAGTTCTTC.

The rearrangement links TRBV7-9 to TRBJ1-2, with TRBD1 identical over 11 bases. Losses at the gene ends were 4 bases for V and 8 bases for J; bases not matched to a gene: 6. The germline gives CDR1 SEHNR, CDR2 FQNEAQ (reference sequence). The CDR3 length is 14 residues. The CDR3 loop reads CASSSGQGVWGYTF. The CDR3 nucleotides are TGTGCCAGCAGCTCGGGACAGGGGGTTTGGGGCTACACCTTC.

The CDR3 region is CSASTNQAGGLETQYF. DNA of the CDR3: TGCAGTGCTAGCACCAATCAAGCGGGAGGGTTAGAGACCCAGTACTTC. The chain uses TRBV20-1 and TRBJ2-5; 10 bases are shared with TRBD2. This CDR3 has 16 residues. Trimming removed 3 bases from V and 4 bases from J; junction bases left unmatched: 11. The germline gives CDR1 DFQATT, CDR2 SNEGSKA (reference sequence).

The chain is built from TRBV2 and TRBJ2-2; 9 bases are a match to TRBD1. J lost 2 bases, V lost 6 bases, and 1 base had no gene match. The CDR3 length is 14 residues. CDR1 is SNHLY and CDR2 is FYNNEI in the germline V gene. DNA of the CDR3: TGTGCCAGCAGGGGACAGGGAAACACCGGGGAGCTGTTTTTT. Translating it yields CASRGQGNTGELFF. The full variable domain, completed using reference TRBV2 and TRBJ2-2, is EPEVTQTPSHQVTQMGQEVILRCVPISNHLYFYWYRQILGQKVEFLVSFYNNEISEKSEIFDDQFSVERPDGSNFTLKIRSTKLEDSAMYFCASRGQGNTGELFFGEGSRLTVL.

The V call is TRBV7-3, the J call TRBJ2-2, with TRBD1 matching over 7 bases. The junction had 4 bases not matched to a gene; V was cut back by 5 bases and J by 4 bases. In germline, CDR1 is SGHTA, CDR2 FQGTGA. The CDR3 is made up of 14 amino acids. The CDR3 DNA sequence: TGTGCCAGCAGCCGGGGACAGCTCACCGGGGAGCTGTTTTTT. Amino acids: CASSRGQLTGELFF.

The chain employs TRBV7-3 and TRBJ2-1; 8 nucleotides match TRBD2. Germline CDR1 reads SGHTA; CDR2 reads FQGTGA. V lost 5 bases and J lost 9; bases outside the gene matches: 6. The CDR3 spans 13 residues. The CDR3 loop is CASSPGLAGEQFF. CDR3 coding DNA: TGTGCCAGCAGCCCCGGGCTAGCGGGTGAGCAGTTCTTC.

The CDR3 loop is CASSWIVRVNSNQPQHF. The CDR3 nucleotides are TGTGCCAGCAGCTGGATAGTCAGGGTCAATAGCAATCAGCCCCAGCATTTT. The chain combines TRBV5-8 with TRBJ1-5; TRBD1 might be the D (5 bases). Germline V CDR1 and CDR2: SGHTS, YDEGEE. The CDR3 has 17 residues. Trimming left V 3 bases short and J 0 bases short, with 16 bases between. Looking up the rest from reference TRBV5-8 and TRBJ1-5 gives the full variable domain: EAGVTQSPTHLIKTRGQQATLRCSPISGHTSVYWYQQALGLGLQFLLWYDEGEERNRGNFPPRFSGRQFPNYSSELNVNALELEDSALYLCASSWIVRVNSNQPQHFGDGTRLSIL.

This clonotype was counted between two and nine times. The rearrangement links TRBV10-3 to TRBJ2-7; D is perhaps TRBD1 or TRBD2 (6 bases each). The CDR3 runs 13 residues. CDR1 ENHRY and CDR2 SYGVKD come from the germline V gene. Trimming pared 7 bases from V and 0 bases from J, leaving 10 bases between. CDR3 sequence reads: CAIMGGISYEQYF. CDR3 coding DNA: TGTGCCATCATGGGGGGCATCTCCTACGAGCAGTACTTC.

The rearrangement links TRBV6-1 to TRBJ1-4; D is possibly TRBD1 (6 bases). From germline, CDR1 is MNHNS and CDR2 SASEGT. This CDR3 contains 14 residues. Trimming removed 6 bases at V and 7 bases at J, with 15 bases between. The chain's CDR3 is CASSLGGRGEKLFF. CDR3 in DNA: TGTGCCAGCAGCCTTGGGGGCAGGGGTGAAAAACTGTTTTTT.

This clonotype occurred a few times. The rearrangement joins TRBV15 to TRBJ1-3; no reliable D call. The germline gives CDR1 LNHNV, CDR2 YYDKDF (reference sequence). The V and J ends lost 0 bases and 0 bases respectively, with 6 bases between them. The CDR3 is 15 amino acids. The CDR3 region is CATSRDRVSGNTIYF. The CDR3 coding sequence is TGTGCCACCAGCAGAGATCGAGTCTCTGGAAACACCATATATTTT.

The chain links TRBV4-2 to TRBJ1-3; the D gene is possibly TRBD1 (6 bases). This CDR3 contains 17 residues. The germline V gene has CDR1 LGHNA and CDR2 YNFKEQ. Trimming left V 4 bases short and J 2 bases short, with 18 bases between. The CDR3 protein is CASSPTYGGGAGNTIYF. The CDR3 nucleotides read TGTGCCAGCAGCCCGACCTACGGAGGGGGGGCTGGAAACACCATATATTTT.

The chain recombines TRBV10-2 with TRBJ1-6; D is unresolved. Trimming removed 4 bases at V and 7 bases at J, with 5 bases between. Germline V gene sequence: CDR1 WSHSY, CDR2 SAAADI. The CDR3 covers 12 residues. The CDR3 DNA reads as TGCGCCAGCAGTGTTGGGAATTCACCCCTCCACTTT. It translates to CASSVGNSPLHF.

The chain recombines TRBV5-8 with TRBJ1-5, with D unresolved. The length of the CDR3 is 16 residues. Trimming removed 0 bases at V and 2 bases at J, with 12 bases between. CDR1 is SGHTS and CDR2 is YDEGEE in the germline V gene. The CDR3 DNA is TGTGCCAGCAGCTTGGATCTAGGGCGGCGCAATCAGCCCCAGCATTTT. Its translation is CASSLDLGRRNQPQHF.

As to this clonotype: A junction end diverges from the germline sequence, so it may reflect a read error. The chain combines TRBV18 with TRBJ2-1; D is unclear. The CDR3 loop spans 13 amino acids. CDR1 is KGHSH, CDR2 LQKENI, per germline. The CDR3 DNA reads as TGTGCCAGCTCAATCAGTTTCTACGATGAGCAGTTCTTC. This encodes CASSISFYDEQFF.

CDR3 nucleotides: TGCGCCAGCAGCCAAGATCGGGGCAGGGCTGGCTACACCTTC. Translated: CASSQDRGRAGYTF. V usage is TRBV4-1 and J usage is TRBJ1-2, with D possibly being TRBD1 (5 bases). The V end lost 0 bases, the J end lost 7 bases, and 12 bases lay between the germline ends. The CDR3 has 14 residues. Germline loops: CDR1 MGHRA, CDR2 YSYEKL.

V gene TRBV7-9 combines with J gene TRBJ2-7; D unresolved. Per germline, CDR1 SEHNR and CDR2 FQNEAQ (reference sequence). Between the trimmed V and J ends, which lost 2 bases and 0 bases, there was a span of 5 bases. The CDR3 has 13 residues. The CDR3 spells CASSLPPSYEQYF. DNA for the CDR3: TGTGCCAGCAGCTTACCGCCCTCCTACGAGCAGTACTTC. The full variable domain, in which reference TRBV7-9 and TRBJ2-7 provide the parts outside the CDR3, is DTGVSQNPRHKITKRGQNVTFRCDPISEHNRLYWYRQTLGQGPEFLTYFQNEAQLEKSRLLSDRFSAERPKGSFSTLEIQRTEQGDSAMYLCASSLPPSYEQYFGPGTRLTVT.

The table lists this clonotype with a few counts. The chain combines TRBV21-1 with TRBJ1-1; the table's D call, TRBD1, was not checked against the DNA. TRBV21-1 is shown as a pseudogene. CDR3 length equals 17 residues. DNA for the CDR3: TGTGCCAGCAGCAAAGTAGGGGACACCGGGGGGAACACTGAAGCTTTCTTT. Translation gives CASSKVGDTGGNTEAFF.

This clonotype is deemed medium-sized. V usage is TRBV20-1 and J usage is TRBJ1-5; D is perhaps TRBD1 (6 bases). Per the germline V gene, CDR1 is DFQATT and CDR2 is SNEGSKA (reference sequence). The CDR3 is made up of 17 amino acids. The V end was cut by 3 bases, the J end by 4 bases, with 22 bases between. The CDR3: CSASRWATRGLNQPQHF. In nucleotides, the CDR3 is TGCAGTGCTAGTAGATGGGCGACCCGGGGGCTAAATCAGCCCCAGCATTTT.